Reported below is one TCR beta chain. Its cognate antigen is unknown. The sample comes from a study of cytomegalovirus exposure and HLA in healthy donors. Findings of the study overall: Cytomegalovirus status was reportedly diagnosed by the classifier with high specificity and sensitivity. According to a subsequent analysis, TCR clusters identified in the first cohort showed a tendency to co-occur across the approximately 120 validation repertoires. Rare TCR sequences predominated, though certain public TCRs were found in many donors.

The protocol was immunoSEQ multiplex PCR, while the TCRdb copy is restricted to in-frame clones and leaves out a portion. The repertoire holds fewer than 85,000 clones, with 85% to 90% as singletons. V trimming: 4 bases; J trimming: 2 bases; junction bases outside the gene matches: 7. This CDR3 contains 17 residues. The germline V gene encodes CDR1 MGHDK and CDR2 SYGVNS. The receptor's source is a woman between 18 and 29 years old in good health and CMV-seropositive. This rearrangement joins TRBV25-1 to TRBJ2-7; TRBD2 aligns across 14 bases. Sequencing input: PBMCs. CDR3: CASSGLAGGPFTYEQYF. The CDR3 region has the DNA TGTGCCAGCAGTGGACTAGCGGGGGGGCCTTTCACCTACGAGCAGTACTTC.